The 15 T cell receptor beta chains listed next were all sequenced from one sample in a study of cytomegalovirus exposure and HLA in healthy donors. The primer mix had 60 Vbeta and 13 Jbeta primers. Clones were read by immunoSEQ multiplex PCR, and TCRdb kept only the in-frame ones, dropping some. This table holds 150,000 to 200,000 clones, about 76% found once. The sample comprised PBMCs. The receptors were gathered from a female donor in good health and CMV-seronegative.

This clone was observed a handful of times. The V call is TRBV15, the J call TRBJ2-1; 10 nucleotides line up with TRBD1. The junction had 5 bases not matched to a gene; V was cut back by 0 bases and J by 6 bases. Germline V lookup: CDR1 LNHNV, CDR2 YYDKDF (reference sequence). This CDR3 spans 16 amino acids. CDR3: CATSRDPGQGSNEQFF. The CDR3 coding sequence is TGTGCCACCAGCAGAGATCCGGGACAGGGGTCCAATGAGCAGTTCTTC.

DNA for the CDR3: TGTGCCAGCAGCAAATGTCCAAGTTTTGGGAGAGTCTTGGAGGGCTACACCTTC. Protein sequence: CASSKCPSFGRVLEGYTF. V gene TRBV21-1 combines with J gene TRBJ1-2. TRBV21-1 is a pseudogene. This CDR3 is built from 18 residues.

Here the CDR3 reads CAWSVGEKLFF. In nucleotides, the CDR3 is TGTGCCTGGAGTGTCGGTGAAAAACTGTTTTTT. The chain joins TRBV30 to TRBJ1-4; D gene ambiguous. The V end lost 0 bases, the J end lost 7 bases, and 3 bases lay between the germline ends. CDR3 length equals 11 residues. Per germline, CDR1 GTSNPN and CDR2 SVGIG (reference sequence).

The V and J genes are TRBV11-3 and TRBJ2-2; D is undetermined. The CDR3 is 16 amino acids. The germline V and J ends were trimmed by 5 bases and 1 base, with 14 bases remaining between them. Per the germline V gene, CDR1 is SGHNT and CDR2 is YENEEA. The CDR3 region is CASSPMSGLNTGELFF. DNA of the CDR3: TGTGCCAGCAGCCCTATGTCGGGTCTGAACACCGGGGAGCTGTTTTTT.

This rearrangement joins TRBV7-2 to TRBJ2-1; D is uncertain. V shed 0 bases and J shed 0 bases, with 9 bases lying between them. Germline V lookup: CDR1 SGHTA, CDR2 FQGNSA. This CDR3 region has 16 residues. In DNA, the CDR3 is TGTGCCAGCAGCTTAGCCCTAGGATACTCCTACAATGAGCAGTTCTTC. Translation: CASSLALGYSYNEQFF.

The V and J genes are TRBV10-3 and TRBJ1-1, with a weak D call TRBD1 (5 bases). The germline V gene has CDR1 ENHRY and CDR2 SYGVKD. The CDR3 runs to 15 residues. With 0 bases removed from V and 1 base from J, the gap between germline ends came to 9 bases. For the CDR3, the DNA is TGTGCCATCAGTGAGTCGAGGCAGGGGAACACTGAAGCTTTCTTT. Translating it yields CAISESRQGNTEAFF.

The DNA of the CDR3 is TGTGCCAGCAGCGAAGGGGGCGGCTATGGCTACACCTTC. Protein product: CASSEGGGYGYTF. J is TRBJ1-2 and V is TRBV9; 7 nucleotides match TRBD1. Germline assignment: CDR1 SGDLS and CDR2 YYNGEE. Trimming cost V 3 bases and J 4 bases; bases outside gene matches: 3. CDR3 length: 13 residues.

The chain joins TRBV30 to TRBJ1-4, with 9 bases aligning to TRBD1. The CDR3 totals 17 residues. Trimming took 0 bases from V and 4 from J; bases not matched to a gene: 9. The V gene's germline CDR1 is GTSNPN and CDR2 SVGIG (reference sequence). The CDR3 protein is CAWSVQTGGRGNEKLFF. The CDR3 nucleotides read TGTGCCTGGAGTGTACAAACAGGGGGCAGGGGTAATGAAAAACTGTTTTTT.

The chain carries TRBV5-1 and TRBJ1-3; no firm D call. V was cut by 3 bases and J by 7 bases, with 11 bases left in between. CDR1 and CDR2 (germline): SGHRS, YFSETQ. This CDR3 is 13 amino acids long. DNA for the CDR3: TGCGCCAGCAGCTCTGGTGGCGGGAACACCATATATTTT. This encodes CASSSGGGNTIYF.

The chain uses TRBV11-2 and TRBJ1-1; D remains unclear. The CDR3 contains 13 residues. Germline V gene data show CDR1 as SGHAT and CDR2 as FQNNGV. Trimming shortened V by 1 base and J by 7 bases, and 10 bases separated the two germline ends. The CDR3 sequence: CASSLATGIEAFF. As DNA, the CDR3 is TGTGCCAGCAGCTTAGCCACGGGAATTGAAGCTTTCTTT.

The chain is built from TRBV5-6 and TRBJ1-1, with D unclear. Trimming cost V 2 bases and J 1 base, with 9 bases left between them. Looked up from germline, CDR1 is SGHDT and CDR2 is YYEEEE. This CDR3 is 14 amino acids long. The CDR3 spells CASSFGPRNTEAFF. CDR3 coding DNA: TGTGCCAGCAGCTTTGGGCCTCGGAACACTGAAGCTTTCTTT. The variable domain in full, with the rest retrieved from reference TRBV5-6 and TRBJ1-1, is DAGVTQSPTHLIKTRGQQVTLRCSPKSGHDTVSWYQQALGQGPQFIFQYYEEEERQRGNFPDRFSGHQFPNYSSELNVNALLLGDSALYLCASSFGPRNTEAFFGQGTRLTVV.

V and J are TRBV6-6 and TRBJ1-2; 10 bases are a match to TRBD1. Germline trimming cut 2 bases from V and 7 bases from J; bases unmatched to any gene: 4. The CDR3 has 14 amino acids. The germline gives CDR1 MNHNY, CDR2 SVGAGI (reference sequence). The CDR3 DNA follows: TGTGCCAGCAGTTACGTGGGACAGGGGTCTGGCTACACCTTC. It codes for CASSYVGQGSGYTF.

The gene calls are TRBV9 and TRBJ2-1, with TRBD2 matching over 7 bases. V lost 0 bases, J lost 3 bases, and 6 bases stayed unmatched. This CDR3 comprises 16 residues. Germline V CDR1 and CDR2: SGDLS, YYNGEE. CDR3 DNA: TGTGCCAGCAGCGTAGATGAGTGGGGGGGCTACAATGAGCAGTTCTTC. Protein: CASSVDEWGGYNEQFF. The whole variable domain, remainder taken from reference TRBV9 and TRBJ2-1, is DSGVTQTPKHLITATGQRVTLRCSPRSGDLSVYWYQQSLDQGLQFLIQYYNGEERAKGNILERFSAQQFPDLHSELNLSSLELGDSALYFCASSVDEWGGYNEQFFGPGTRLTVL.

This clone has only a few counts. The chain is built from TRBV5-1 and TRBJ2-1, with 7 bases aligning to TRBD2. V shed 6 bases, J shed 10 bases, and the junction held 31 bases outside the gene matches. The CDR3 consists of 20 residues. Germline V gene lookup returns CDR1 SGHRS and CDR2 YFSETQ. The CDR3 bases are TGCGCCAGCAACCAAAATGCGGCGGTGGCGGGAGCCCTTCGGGGAGGAGAGCAGTTCTTC. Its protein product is CASNQNAAVAGALRGGEQFF.

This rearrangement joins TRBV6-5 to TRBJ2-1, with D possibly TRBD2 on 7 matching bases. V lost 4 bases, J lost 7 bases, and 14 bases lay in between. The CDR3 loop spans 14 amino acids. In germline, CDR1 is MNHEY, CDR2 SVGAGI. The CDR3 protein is CASSSLGGANEQFF. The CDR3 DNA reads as TGTGCCAGCAGTTCCCTAGGGGGGGCTAATGAGCAGTTCTTC.